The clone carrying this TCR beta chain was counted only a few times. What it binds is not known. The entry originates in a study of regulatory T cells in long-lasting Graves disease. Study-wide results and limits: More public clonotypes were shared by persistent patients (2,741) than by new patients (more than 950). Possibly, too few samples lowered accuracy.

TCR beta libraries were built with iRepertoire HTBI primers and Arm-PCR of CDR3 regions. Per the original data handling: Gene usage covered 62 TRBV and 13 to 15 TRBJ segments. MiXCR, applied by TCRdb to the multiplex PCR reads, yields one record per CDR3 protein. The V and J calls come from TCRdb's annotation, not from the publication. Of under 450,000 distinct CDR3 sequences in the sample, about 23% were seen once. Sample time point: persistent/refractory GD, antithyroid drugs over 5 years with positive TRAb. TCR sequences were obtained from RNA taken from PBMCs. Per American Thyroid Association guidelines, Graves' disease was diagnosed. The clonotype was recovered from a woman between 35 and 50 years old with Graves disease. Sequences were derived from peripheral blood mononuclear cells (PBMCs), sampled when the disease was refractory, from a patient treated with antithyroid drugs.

As DNA, the CDR3 is TGTGCCAGCAGCCAAGGGTCGGCGCACCAACTAGCCAAAAACATTCAGTACTTC. It encodes CASSQGSAHQLAKNIQYF. The V call is TRBV16, the J call TRBJ2-4, with unresolved D. V was pared by 2 bases and J by 0 bases, with 17 bases between. Per germline, CDR1 KGHSY and CDR2 FQNENV. The CDR3 is made up of 18 amino acids. Combining the CDR3 with reference TRBV16 and TRBJ2-4 gives the whole variable domain GEEVAQTPKHLVRGEGQKAKLYCAPIKGHSYVFWYQQVLKNEFKFLISFQNENVFDETGMPKERFSAKCLPNSPCSLEIQATKLEDSAVYFCASSQGSAHQLAKNIQYFGAGTRLSVL.